This TCR beta chain was recorded in a study of a mutant IDH1 vaccine in newly diagnosed glioma. Study overall: First vaccine doses came 4-6 weeks after radiotherapy alone, or with temozolomide cycles. Those enrolled had earlier been treated with radiotherapy, temozolomide, or both, mostly both. Study conclusions and caveats: Altogether, approximately 93% of patients exhibited vaccine-induced immune responses.

Documented time point: week 11, during vaccination. Doses consisted of 300 ug of mutant IDH1 20-mer peptide each, paired with topical imiquimod. Those who donated had recent WHO grade 3 or 4 IDH1-mutant, ATRX-lost astrocytomas. As regards this clone: Its antigen is not identified.

Generated by immunoSEQ multiplex PCR, the TCRdb table keeps only in-frame clones and is missing some. The table lists 110,000 or so clones, 90% of them singletons. The CDR3 extends over 16 amino acids. Germline-derived CDR1 and CDR2 are MNHEY and SVGAGI. This chain joins TRBV6-5 and TRBJ2-5; D is perhaps TRBD1 (6 bases). The J call could be wrong; TRBJ2-7 is a better fit for the DNA end. The TCR sequence derives from a woman aged 50 to 65 with glioma. The material sequenced was PBMCs, taken from a glioma patient whose treatment included an IDH1 peptide vaccine. The CDR3 nucleotides read TGTGCCAGCAGTTACTCAGGGGGAGAGGACTTTAACGAGCAGTACTTC. It yields the protein CASSYSGGEDFNEQYF.